The T cell receptor (beta chain) under discussion was sequenced for a study of identical twins. V lost 6 bases, J lost 4 bases, and 9 bases stayed unmatched. CDR1 DFQATT and CDR2 SNEGSKA come from the germline V gene (reference sequence). This CDR3 is 15 amino acids long. A universal primer site came from template switching; cDNA carried unique molecular identifiers. TCRdb passed the 5' RACE reads through MiXCR, listing each CDR3 protein once. The sample carries 600,000 to 700,000 distinct CDR3 sequences, 21% recorded once. The same data also contributed to another study, on T cells expressing NK-cell markers. Per that paper: Each TCR beta repertoire originated in sorted T cells that were CD3+CD56+NKG2C+, CD3+CD56+NKG2C- or CD3+CD56-NKG2C+. Dominant NKG2C+ clonotypes made up roughly 1.0-7.5% of CD8+ T cells in several donors.

The rearrangement joins TRBV20-1 to TRBJ2-3, with 11 bases fitting TRBD2. Sequencing was performed on PBMCs. The sequence came from a woman aged 18-35 years in good health. In DNA form, the CDR3 reads TGCAGTGCCCGACGACTAGCGGGGAGGGCAGATACGCAGTATTTT. Protein product: CSARRLAGRADTQYF.